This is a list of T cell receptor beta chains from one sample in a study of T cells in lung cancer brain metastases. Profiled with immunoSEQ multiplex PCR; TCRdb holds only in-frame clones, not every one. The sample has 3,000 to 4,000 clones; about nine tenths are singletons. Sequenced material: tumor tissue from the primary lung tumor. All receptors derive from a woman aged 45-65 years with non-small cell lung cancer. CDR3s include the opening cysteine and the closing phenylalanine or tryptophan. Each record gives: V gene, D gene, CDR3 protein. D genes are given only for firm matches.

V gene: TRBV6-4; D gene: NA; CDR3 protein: CASSDRLSPLGTDTQYF
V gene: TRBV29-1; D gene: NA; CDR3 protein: CTVSGPGGELFF
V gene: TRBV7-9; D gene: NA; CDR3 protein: CASRGYSGNTIYF
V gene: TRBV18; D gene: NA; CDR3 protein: CASSLTTGGDTEAFF
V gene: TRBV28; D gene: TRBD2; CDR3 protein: CASSSRLAGDQETQYF
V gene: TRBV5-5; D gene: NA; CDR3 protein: CASSPPGGRTNTGELFF
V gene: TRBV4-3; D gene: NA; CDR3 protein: CASSQKPGPTYNEQFF
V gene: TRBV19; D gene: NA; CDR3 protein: CASSIGGLSYEQYF
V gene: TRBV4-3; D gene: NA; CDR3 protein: CASSQGGISTDTQYF
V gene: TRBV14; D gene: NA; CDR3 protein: CASSKGLNTEAFF
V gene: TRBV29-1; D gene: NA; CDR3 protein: CSVEFRGGGEAFF
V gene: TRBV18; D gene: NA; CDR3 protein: CASSRTGYYNEQFF
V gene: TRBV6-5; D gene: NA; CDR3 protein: CASSYSNAYGYTF
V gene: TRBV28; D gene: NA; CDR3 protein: CASGYIGGWTEAFF
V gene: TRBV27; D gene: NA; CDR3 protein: CASSLGVGGGNSPLHF
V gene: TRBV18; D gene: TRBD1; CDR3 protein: CASSAGTDTEAFF
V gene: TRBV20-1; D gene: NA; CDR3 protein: CSARLGYGYTF
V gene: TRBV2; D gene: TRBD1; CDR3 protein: CASRVGTGKLFF
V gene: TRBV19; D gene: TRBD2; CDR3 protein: CASRLTSGGARAKNIQYF
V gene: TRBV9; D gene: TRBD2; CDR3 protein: CASSAGLAGGQALDTQYF
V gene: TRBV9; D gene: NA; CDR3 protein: CASSVEGDGSPLHF
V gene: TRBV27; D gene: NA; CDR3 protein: CASSLAGSRYEQYF
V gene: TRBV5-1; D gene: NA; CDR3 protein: CASSLGQGSTDTQYF
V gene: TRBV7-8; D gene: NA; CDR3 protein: CASSLDWGRETQYF
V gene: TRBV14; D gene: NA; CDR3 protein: CASSKGLNTEAFF
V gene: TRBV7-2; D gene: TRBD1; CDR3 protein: CASSLEDAGGRGETQYF
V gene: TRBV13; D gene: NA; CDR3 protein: CASSLAGSTDTQYF
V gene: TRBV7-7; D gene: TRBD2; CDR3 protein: CASSLNPAGVPGETQYF
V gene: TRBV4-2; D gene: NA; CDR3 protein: CASSASGKETQYF
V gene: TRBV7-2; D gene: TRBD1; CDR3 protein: CASSPGQGVNIQYF
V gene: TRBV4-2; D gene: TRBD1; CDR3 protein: CASSPTGQGATGNTIYF
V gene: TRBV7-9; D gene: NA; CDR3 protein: CASSPGEKLFF
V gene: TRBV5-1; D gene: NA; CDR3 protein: CASSRQETQYF
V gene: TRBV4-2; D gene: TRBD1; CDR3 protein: CASSHPGQGAGANVLTF
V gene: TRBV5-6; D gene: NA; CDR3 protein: CASSLAQGSTDTQYF
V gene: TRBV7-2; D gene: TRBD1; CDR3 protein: CASSLYRGSDYGYTF
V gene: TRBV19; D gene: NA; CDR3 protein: CASSIAPRTNHEAFF
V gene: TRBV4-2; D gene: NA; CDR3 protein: CASSQVGVRDVTDTQYF
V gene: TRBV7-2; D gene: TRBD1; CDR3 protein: CASSQTGGVERGTQYF